Below are 25 T cell receptor beta chains sequenced from a single sample in a study of beta chain features in type 1 diabetes. All of the isolated RNA was reverse transcribed, so expressed TCRB transcripts were sequenced. Clones were read by immunoSEQ multiplex PCR, and TCRdb kept only the in-frame ones, dropping some. The top ten clones hold under 5% of a sample with under 300,000 clones, about 26% of them seen once. The sequencing sample was made of central memory CD4+ T cells from blood. These receptors all stem from a man aged 30 to 39 in good health.

The rearrangement joins TRBV4-1 to TRBJ2-3; TRBD1 is a possible D gene (6 bases). Germline values: CDR1 MGHRA, CDR2 YSYEKL. Trimming pared 0 bases from V and 6 bases from J, leaving 13 bases between. CDR3 size: 15 residues. The CDR3 sequence is CASSQEGARADTQYF. The CDR3 DNA sequence: TGCGCCAGCAGCCAAGAGGGGGCCAGGGCCGATACGCAGTATTTT.

This clone has a handful of counts. This sequence joins TRBV19 and TRBJ2-1, with 8 bases that match TRBD2. The CDR3 is 14 residues long. V shed 5 bases, J shed 6 bases, and the junction held 6 bases outside the gene matches. Germline CDR1 LNHDA, CDR2 SQIVND (reference sequence). CDR3 loop: CASSDGGGINEQFF. The CDR3 DNA sequence: TGTGCCAGTAGTGATGGCGGGGGGATCAATGAGCAGTTCTTC.

This chain joins TRBV25-1 and TRBJ2-1; 8 positions agree with TRBD1. CDR3 size: 15 residues. The germline V gene has CDR1 MGHDK and CDR2 SYGVNS. Germline trimming cut 4 bases from V and 3 bases from J; bases unmatched to any gene: 5. The chain's CDR3 is CASSAGTGNYNEQFF. In DNA form, the CDR3 reads TGTGCCAGCAGTGCCGGGACAGGTAACTACAATGAGCAGTTCTTC.

This clone has just a few counts. This sequence joins TRBV10-3 and TRBJ1-1, with D possibly matching TRBD1 (5 bases). The germline CDR1 and CDR2 sequences are ENHRY and SYGVKD. This CDR3 contains 12 residues. V lost 2 bases to trimming and J lost 4 bases, with 5 bases between them. The CDR3 spells CAISEGGTEAFF. The DNA of the CDR3 is TGTGCCATCAGTGAGGGGGGCACTGAAGCTTTCTTT.

This clone has just a few counts. CDR3 protein: CASSLDSRLHEQFF. The CDR3, as DNA: TGTGCCAGCAGCTTAGACTCTAGGCTCCATGAGCAGTTCTTC. This rearrangement joins TRBV7-2 to TRBJ2-1; D is undetermined. The CDR3 has 14 amino acids. V lost 1 base and J lost 8, with 12 bases in between. Germline V CDR1 and CDR2: SGHTA, FQGNSA.

This clone was seen more than once but under ten times. The chain combines TRBV30 with TRBJ2-1; D gene uncertain. Deletions cut 0 bases from V and 15 bases from J, with 15 bases between. The CDR3 runs 12 residues. CDR1 GTSNPN and CDR2 SVGIG come from the germline V gene (reference sequence). Written as DNA, the CDR3 is TGTGCCTGGAGTGTCTTCGGATCCAACGGGTTCTTC. Protein sequence: CAWSVFGSNGFF.

This CDR3 is CASSPRPGQGAQQPQHF. The CDR3 DNA is TGTGCCAGCAGTCCTCGACCGGGACAGGGGGCTCAACAGCCCCAGCATTTT. The rearrangement links TRBV27 to TRBJ1-5, with 12 nucleotides matching TRBD1. Per germline, CDR1 MNHEY and CDR2 SMNVEV (reference sequence). With V trimmed by 5 bases and J by 7 bases, 12 bases remained unmatched. The CDR3 extends over 17 amino acids.

The chain carries TRBV4-3 and TRBJ2-5; 9 nucleotides line up with TRBD2. The V gene's germline CDR1 is LGHNA and CDR2 YSLEER. The CDR3 runs to 15 residues. V gave up 2 bases and J gave up 5 bases; unmatched junction bases: 6. CDR3 residues: CASSQSVSGRETQYF. CDR3 nucleotide sequence: TGCGCCAGCAGCCAATCAGTGAGCGGGAGGGAGACCCAGTACTTC.

The V and J genes are TRBV5-5 and TRBJ1-1, with TRBD1 identical over 7 bases. The germline gives CDR1 SGHKS, CDR2 YYEKEE (reference sequence). Unmatched junction bases numbered 8, after V lost 7 bases and J lost 5 bases. The CDR3 is 13 residues long. Here the CDR3 DNA reads TGTGCCAGCTCTGACAGGGTCCGGACTGAAGCTTTCTTT. The encoded protein is CASSDRVRTEAFF.

This chain joins TRBV7-9 and TRBJ2-1; the D call may be TRBD1 or TRBD2 (5 bases each). Between the trimmed V and J ends, which lost 4 bases and 0 bases, there was a span of 13 bases. CDR3 length: 16 amino acids. Germline CDR1 reads SEHNR; CDR2 reads FQNEAQ (reference sequence). The chain's CDR3 is CASSWGTGSSYNEQFF. The CDR3 bases are TGTGCCAGCAGCTGGGGGACGGGAAGCTCCTACAATGAGCAGTTCTTC.

This clone was seen many times. The rearrangement links TRBV19 to TRBJ1-5; TRBD1 matches at 7 bases. J gave up 4 bases and V 7 bases, and 13 bases lay outside the gene matches. The CDR3 has 16 residues. CDR1 and CDR2 (germline): LNHDA, SQIVND (reference sequence). CDR3 DNA sequence: TGTGCCAGTACTCTACAAACGGGACAGATGAATCAGCCCCAGCATTTT. Encoded protein: CASTLQTGQMNQPQHF.

The chain has TRBV19 and TRBJ2-1; the match to TRBD2 covers 7 bases. CDR1 and CDR2 from the germline V gene are LNHDA and SQIVND (reference sequence). This CDR3 spans 13 amino acids. Germline trimming cut 6 bases from V and 7 bases from J; bases unmatched to any gene: 6. CDR3 residues: CASRSGAGNEQFF. Here the CDR3 DNA reads TGTGCCAGTAGAAGCGGGGCGGGGAATGAGCAGTTCTTC.

DNA for the CDR3: TGCGCCAGCAGCACGAGCAGGGGGCTAGGCGAGCAGTACTTC. Translation: CASSTSRGLGEQYF. V and J are TRBV5-1 and TRBJ2-7; 8 nucleotides line up with TRBD1. CDR1 is SGHRS, CDR2 YFSETQ, per germline. The ends lost 4 bases at V and 6 bases at J; junction bases unmatched: 9. The CDR3 is 14 amino acids.

The chain carries TRBV15 and TRBJ2-1; D is perhaps TRBD2 (6 bases). Germline V gene sequence: CDR1 LNHNV, CDR2 YYDKDF (reference sequence). V lost 1 base and J 8 bases, leaving 15 bases between the germline ends. The CDR3 loop spans 15 amino acids. Here the CDR3 DNA reads TGTGCCACCAGCAGAGTAGGGACTCTGGCCGATGAGCAGTTCTTC. Translating it yields CATSRVGTLADEQFF.

This clone has more than one count but fewer than ten. J is TRBJ2-2 and V is TRBV19; tentatively, D is TRBD2 (5 bases). The CDR3 runs to 15 residues. Trimming cost V 3 bases and J 3 bases, with 11 bases left between them. Germline V gene data show CDR1 as LNHDA and CDR2 as SQIVND (reference sequence). CDR3 sequence: CASSMIRDYTGELFF. CDR3 sequence (DNA): TGTGCCAGTAGTATGATCCGGGATTACACCGGGGAGCTGTTTTTT.

In its sample, this clone was seen a few times. CDR3 amino acids: CASRGQGAGSYEQYF. The CDR3, as DNA: TGTGCCAGCAGAGGACAGGGGGCGGGGTCCTACGAGCAGTACTTC. The chain employs TRBV6-5 and TRBJ2-7; 11 bases are a match to TRBD1. CDR1 and CDR2 from the germline V gene are MNHEY and SVGAGI. The trim removed 6 bases at V and 1 base at J, leaving 5 bases unmatched. CDR3 length equals 15 residues.

The J gene is TRBJ2-5, the V gene TRBV14; D is undetermined. The CDR3 has 14 residues. CDR1 is SGHDN and CDR2 is FVKESK in the germline V gene. V was clipped by 1 base and J by 0 bases, with 6 bases between them. The CDR3 protein is CASSQGSYQETQYF. CDR3 bases: TGTGCCAGCAGCCAAGGAAGCTACCAAGAGACCCAGTACTTC.

This chain uses TRBV6-5 with TRBJ1-5; TRBD1 is a possible D gene (6 bases). V lost 4 bases and J lost 2, with 15 bases in between. Germline V CDR1 and CDR2: MNHEY, SVGAGI. This CDR3 is built from 16 residues. CDR3 bases: TGTGCCAGCAGTTCTGGGGCGGGGGCCCGCAATCAGCCCCAGCATTTT. Its translation: CASSSGAGARNQPQHF.

The CDR3 spells CSVDNRAGEQYF. CDR3 DNA: TGCAGCGTTGATAACCGTGCAGGAGAGCAGTACTTC. This chain connects TRBV29-1 to TRBJ2-7; D not certain. Germline CDR1 is SQVTM and CDR2 is ANQGSEA. CDR3 size: 12 residues. V was pared by 3 bases and J by 7 bases, with 13 bases between.

V usage is TRBV19 and J usage is TRBJ2-3; perhaps TRBD1 as D (6 bases). Germline V gene sequence: CDR1 LNHDA, CDR2 SQIVND (reference sequence). This CDR3 is built from 14 residues. The V end was cut by 8 bases, the J end by 1 base, with 13 bases between. The CDR3 here is CASQVRGGTDTQYF. DNA for the CDR3: TGTGCCAGTCAAGTCAGGGGAGGCACAGATACGCAGTATTTT. The full variable domain, with the rest looked up from reference TRBV19 and TRBJ2-3, is DGGITQSPKYLFRKEGQNVTLSCEQNLNHDAMYWYRQDPGQGLRLIYYSQIVNDFQKGDIAEGYSVSREKKESFPLTVTSAQKNPTAFYLCASQVRGGTDTQYFGPGTRLTVL.

This clone was counted only a few times. The chain combines TRBV30 with TRBJ1-1; D gene unclear. The V and J ends lost 3 bases and 0 bases respectively, with 11 bases between them. This CDR3 is 14 amino acids long. CDR1 and CDR2 (germline): GTSNPN, SVGIG (reference sequence). CDR3 DNA sequence: TGTGCCTGGAGGTTCGGGAGGGTGAACACTGAAGCTTTCTTT. It codes for CAWRFGRVNTEAFF.

This clone was seen at least ten times. This chain links TRBV21-1 with TRBJ2-7; the table's D call TRBD2 went unverified against the DNA. TRBV21-1 is described as a pseudogene. The CDR3 contains 14 residues. CDR3 region: CASPTGARKYEQYF. CDR3 coding DNA: TGTGCCAGCCCCACGGGTGCGAGGAAGTACGAGCAGTACTTC.

V gene TRBV25-1 combines with J gene TRBJ1-2; D remains unclear. This CDR3 spans 12 amino acids. With 5 bases removed from V and 7 bases from J, the gap between germline ends came to 11 bases. From germline, CDR1 is MGHDK and CDR2 SYGVNS. CDR3 region: CASSLRDGGYTF. For the CDR3, the DNA is TGTGCCAGCAGTCTGCGAGACGGTGGCTACACCTTC.

This clone was seen just once. The junction differs from germline at one of its ends, possibly a read error. The J gene is TRBJ2-3, the V gene TRBV11-2, with D possibly called TRBD1 or TRBD2 (6 bases each). The CDR3 runs 14 residues. Germline V gene data show CDR1 as SGHAT and CDR2 as FQNNGV. The CDR3 nucleotides are TGTGCCAGCAGCCTAGAGAGGGGGGCGGATACGCAGTATTTT. This codes for CASSLERGADTQYF.

The J gene is TRBJ2-7, the V gene TRBV25-1, with 10 bases fitting TRBD1. Germline V gene data show CDR1 as MGHDK and CDR2 as SYGVNS. The CDR3 totals 12 residues. The CDR3 DNA follows: TGTGCTTACCGGGACAGGGGTCACGAGCAGTACTTC. Protein sequence: CAYRDRGHEQYF.